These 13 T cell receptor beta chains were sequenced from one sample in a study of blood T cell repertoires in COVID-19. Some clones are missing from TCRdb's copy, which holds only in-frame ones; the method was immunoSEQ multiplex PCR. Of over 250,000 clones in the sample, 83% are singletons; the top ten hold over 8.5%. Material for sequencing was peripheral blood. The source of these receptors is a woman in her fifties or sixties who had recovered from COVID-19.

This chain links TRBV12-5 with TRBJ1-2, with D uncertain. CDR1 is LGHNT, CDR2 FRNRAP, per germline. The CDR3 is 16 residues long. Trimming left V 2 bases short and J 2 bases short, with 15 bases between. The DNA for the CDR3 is TGTGCTAGTGGTTTGATCCCCAGGATCCCCAACTATGGCTACACCTTC. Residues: CASGLIPRIPNYGYTF. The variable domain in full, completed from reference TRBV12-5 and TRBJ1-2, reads DARVTQTPRHKVTEMGQEVTMRCQPILGHNTVFWYRQTMMQGLELLAYFRNRAPLDDSGMPKDRFSAEMPDATLATLKIQPSEPRDSAVYFCASGLIPRIPNYGYTFGSGTRLTVV.

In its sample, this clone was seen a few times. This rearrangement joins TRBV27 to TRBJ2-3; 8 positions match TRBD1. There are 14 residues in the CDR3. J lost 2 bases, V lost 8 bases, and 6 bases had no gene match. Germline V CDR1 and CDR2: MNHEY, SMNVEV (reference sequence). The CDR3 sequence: CASGGRGPTDTQYF. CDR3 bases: TGTGCCAGCGGGGGCAGGGGGCCCACAGATACGCAGTATTTT.

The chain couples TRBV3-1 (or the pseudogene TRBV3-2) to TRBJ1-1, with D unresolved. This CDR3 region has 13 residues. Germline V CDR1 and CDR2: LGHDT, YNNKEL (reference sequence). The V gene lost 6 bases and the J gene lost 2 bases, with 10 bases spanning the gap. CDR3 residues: CASSQRSNTEAFF. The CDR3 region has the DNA TGTGCCAGCAGTCAGCGGAGTAACACTGAAGCTTTCTTT.

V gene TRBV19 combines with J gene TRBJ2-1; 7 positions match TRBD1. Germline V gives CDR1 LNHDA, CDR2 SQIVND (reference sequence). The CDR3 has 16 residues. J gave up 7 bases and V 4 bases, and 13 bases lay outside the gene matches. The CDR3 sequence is CASSNWVAGGTNEQFF. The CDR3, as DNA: TGTGCCAGTAGTAACTGGGTCGCAGGGGGTACGAATGAGCAGTTCTTC.

DNA for the CDR3: TGCGCCAGCAGCTTGGGTAACAGGGGGCTCTACGAGCAGTACTTC. Translating it yields CASSLGNRGLYEQYF. The gene calls are TRBV5-1 and TRBJ2-7; TRBD1 matches at 9 bases. CDR1 and CDR2 from the germline V gene are SGHRS and YFSETQ. J lost 3 bases, V lost 0 bases, and 4 bases had no gene match. This CDR3 has 15 amino acids.

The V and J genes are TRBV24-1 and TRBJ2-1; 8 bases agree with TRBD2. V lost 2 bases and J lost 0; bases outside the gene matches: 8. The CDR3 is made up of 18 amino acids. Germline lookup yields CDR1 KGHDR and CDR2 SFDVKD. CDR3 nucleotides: TGTGCCACCAGTGATTCCCCCGGGGGGGCAAGCTCCTACAATGAGCAGTTCTTC. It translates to CATSDSPGGASSYNEQFF.

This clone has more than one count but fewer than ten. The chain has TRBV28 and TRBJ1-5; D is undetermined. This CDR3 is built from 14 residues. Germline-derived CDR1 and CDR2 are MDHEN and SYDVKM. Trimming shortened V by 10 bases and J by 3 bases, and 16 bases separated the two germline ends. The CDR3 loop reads CATLLGGYNQPQHF. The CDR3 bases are TGTGCCACTCTCCTCGGAGGATACAATCAGCCCCAGCATTTT.

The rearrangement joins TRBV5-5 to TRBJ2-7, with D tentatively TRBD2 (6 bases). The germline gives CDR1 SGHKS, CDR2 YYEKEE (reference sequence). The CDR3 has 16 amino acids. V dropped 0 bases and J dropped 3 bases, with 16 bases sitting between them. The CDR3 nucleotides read TGTGCCAGCAGCTTGGGGAGGGATTGGTCAGGCTACGAGCAGTACTTC. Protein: CASSLGRDWSGYEQYF. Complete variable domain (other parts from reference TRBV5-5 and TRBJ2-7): DAGVTQSPTHLIKTRGQQVTLRCSPISGHKSVSWYQQVLGQGPQFIFQYYEKEERGRGNFPDRFSARQFPNYSSELNVNALLLGDSALYLCASSLGRDWSGYEQYFGPGTRLTVT.

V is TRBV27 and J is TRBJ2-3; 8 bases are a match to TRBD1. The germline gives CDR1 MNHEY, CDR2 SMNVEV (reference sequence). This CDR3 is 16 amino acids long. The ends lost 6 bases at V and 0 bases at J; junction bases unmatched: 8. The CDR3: CASRRRGDRSTDTQYF. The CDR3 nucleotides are TGTGCCAGCAGGCGACGTGGGGACAGGAGCACAGATACGCAGTATTTT.

DNA of the CDR3: TGTGCCAGCAAAGTCGGGGGGGGCTACAATGAGCAGTTCTTC. Protein: CASKVGGGYNEQFF. The rearrangement joins TRBV28 to TRBJ2-1; 8 nucleotides match TRBD2. Germline V gives CDR1 MDHEN, CDR2 SYDVKM. This CDR3 comprises 14 residues. Trimming cost V 7 bases and J 3 bases; bases outside gene matches: 5. The whole variable domain, filled in from reference TRBV28 and TRBJ2-1, reads DVKVTQSSRYLVKRTGEKVFLECVQDMDHENMFWYRQDPGLGLRLIYFSYDVKMKEKGDIPEGYSVSREKKERFSLILESASTNQTSMYLCASKVGGGYNEQFFGPGTRLTVL.

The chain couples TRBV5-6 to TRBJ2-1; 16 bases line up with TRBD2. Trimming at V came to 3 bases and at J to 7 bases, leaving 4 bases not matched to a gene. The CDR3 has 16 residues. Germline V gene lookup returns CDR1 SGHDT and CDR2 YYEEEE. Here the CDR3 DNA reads TGTGCCAGCAGCTGGGGACTAGCGGGAGGGTTTAATGAGCAGTTCTTC. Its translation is CASSWGLAGGFNEQFF.

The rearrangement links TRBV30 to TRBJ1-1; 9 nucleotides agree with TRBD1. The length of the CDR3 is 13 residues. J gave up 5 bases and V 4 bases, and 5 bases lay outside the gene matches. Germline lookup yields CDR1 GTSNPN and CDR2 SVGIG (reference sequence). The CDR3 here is CAWTGTGRTEAFF. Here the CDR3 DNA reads TGTGCCTGGACCGGGACAGGGCGAACTGAAGCTTTCTTT.

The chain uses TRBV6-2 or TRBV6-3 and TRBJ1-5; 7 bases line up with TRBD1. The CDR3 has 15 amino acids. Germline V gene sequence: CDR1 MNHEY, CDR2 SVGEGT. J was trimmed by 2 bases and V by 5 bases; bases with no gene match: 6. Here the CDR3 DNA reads TGTGCCAGCAGTCACAGGGGTATGGGCAATCAGCCCCAGCATTTT. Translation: CASSHRGMGNQPQHF.